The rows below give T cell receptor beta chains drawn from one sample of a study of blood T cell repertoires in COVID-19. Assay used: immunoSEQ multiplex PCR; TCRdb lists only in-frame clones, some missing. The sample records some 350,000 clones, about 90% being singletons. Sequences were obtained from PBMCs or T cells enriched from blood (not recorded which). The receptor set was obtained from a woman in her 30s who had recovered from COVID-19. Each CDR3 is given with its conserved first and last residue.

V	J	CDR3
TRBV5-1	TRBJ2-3	CASSLDLAGVGDTQYF
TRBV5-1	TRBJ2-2	CASSPTSTPGTGELFF
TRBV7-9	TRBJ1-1	CASSLQGGTEAFF
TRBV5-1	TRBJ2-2	CASSSLTGVGTGELFF
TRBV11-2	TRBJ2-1	CASSPYGGNEQFF
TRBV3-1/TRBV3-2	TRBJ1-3	CASSQESRNTIYF
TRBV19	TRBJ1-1	CASSIATGSTEAFF
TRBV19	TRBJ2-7	CASRRETGVLDEQYF
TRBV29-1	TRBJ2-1	CSVVGARGHNEQFF
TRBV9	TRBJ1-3	CASSVVASSGNTIYF
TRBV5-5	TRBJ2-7	CASSLQGLGDEQYF
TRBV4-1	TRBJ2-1	CASTRGLAGLDNEQFF
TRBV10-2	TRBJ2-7	CASRGAGGAGEQYF
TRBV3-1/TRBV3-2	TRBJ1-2	CASSPNTGETMGYTF
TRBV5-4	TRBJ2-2	CASSSPNLRTGELFF
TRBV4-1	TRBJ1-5	CASSQVEGRGNQPQHF
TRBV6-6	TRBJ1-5	CASSTTTLHQPQHF
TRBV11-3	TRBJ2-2	CASSPLSGELFF
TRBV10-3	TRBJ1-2	CAIHRDINGYTF
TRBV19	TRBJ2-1	CASSTGEASGRAAQFF
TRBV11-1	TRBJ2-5	CASSLRPNGGQETQYF
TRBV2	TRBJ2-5	CASGGLAGQETQYF